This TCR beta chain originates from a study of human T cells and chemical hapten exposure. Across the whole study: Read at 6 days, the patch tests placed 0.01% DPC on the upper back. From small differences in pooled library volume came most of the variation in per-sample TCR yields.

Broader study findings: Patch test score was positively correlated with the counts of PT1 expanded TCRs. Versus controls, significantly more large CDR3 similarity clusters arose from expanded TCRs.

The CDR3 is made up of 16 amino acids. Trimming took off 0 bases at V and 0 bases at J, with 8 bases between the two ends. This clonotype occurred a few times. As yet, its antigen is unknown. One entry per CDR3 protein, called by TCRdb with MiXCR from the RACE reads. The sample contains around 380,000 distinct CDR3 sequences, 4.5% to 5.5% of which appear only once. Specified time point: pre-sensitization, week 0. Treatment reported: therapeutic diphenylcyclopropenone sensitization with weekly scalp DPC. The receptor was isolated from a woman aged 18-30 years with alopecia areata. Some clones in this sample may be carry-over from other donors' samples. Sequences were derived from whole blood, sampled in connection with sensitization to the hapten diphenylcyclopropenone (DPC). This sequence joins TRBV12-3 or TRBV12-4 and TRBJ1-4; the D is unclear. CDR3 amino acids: CASSLAGFSTNEKLFF. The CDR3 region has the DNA TGTGCCAGCAGTTTAGCGGGGTTTTCAACTAATGAAAAACTGTTTTTT.